This T cell receptor beta chain appears in the sequencing data of a study of T cells in Graves' hyperthyroidism and ophthalmopathy. Overall study findings and caveats: Appearing also in blood were most of the thyroid clonotypes expanded above 0.001. Progression to ophthalmopathy was predicted a median of roughly seven months early.

Details on this clonotype: Its target is not known.

Investigators excluded patients with uncontrolled infection, other autoimmune disease, pregnancy or lactation. Diagnosis rested on symptoms, serum thyroxine and TRAb, thyroid ultrasound, and orbital computed tomography. Using RNA transcripts as the source, TCR beta CDR3 regions were amplified. During a first-round RT-PCR of the TCR CDR3, the HTBI primer set was used. MiXCR, run by TCRdb on the multiplex PCR reads, gives a single entry per CDR3 protein. Among about 610,000 distinct CDR3 sequences, about 14% were seen once, and the ten largest hold around 4.5%. Germline assignment: CDR1 LNHDA and CDR2 SQIVND (reference sequence). The CDR3 totals 17 residues. Losses at the gene ends were 4 bases for V and 4 bases for J; bases not matched to a gene: 12.

V gene TRBV19 combines with J gene TRBJ2-5; 10 positions match TRBD1. The receptor was isolated from a woman in her 40s with Graves' ophthalmopathy. Sequenced material: blood. CDR3 loop: CASSTPRTGGVGETQYF. CDR3 bases: TGTGCCAGTAGTACCCCTCGGACAGGGGGAGTCGGAGAGACCCAGTACTTC.